This TCR beta chain was identified in a study of blood T cell repertoires in COVID-19. Study at large: The samples span acute and convalescent COVID-19 from the United States, Italy and Spain. In each case, the material was cDNA or gDNA derived from T cells, B-cell-depleted T cells, or PBMCs.

In the study's own analysis: Estimation of nucleated cell counts was performed using reference gene primer amplification. Clones were read by immunoSEQ multiplex PCR, and TCRdb kept only the in-frame ones, dropping some. The V and J calls and clone size come from that table; D and trimming were worked out from the DNA. The table records 160,000 or so clones, 87% of them present only once. Followed over time, Seattle patients had been enrolled while infection was active. The CDR3 sequence is 12 residues long. CDR1 MNHEY and CDR2 SVGEGT come from the germline V gene. V lost 3 bases to trimming and J lost 13 bases, with 12 bases between them.

The source material was peripheral blood. The chain links TRBV6-2 or TRBV6-3 to TRBJ1-4, with TRBD1 as a possible D gene (5 bases). The receptor's source is a woman in her 70s with COVID-19, enrolled during active disease. CDR3 residues: CASSYTQGRLFF. The CDR3, as DNA: TGTGCCAGCAGTTATACCCAGGGTCGACTGTTTTTT.